This T cell receptor (beta chain) was retrieved from a study of cytomegalovirus exposure and HLA in healthy donors. Study details: Drawn from HLA-typed donors, around 85 million unique TCRs were held in an early data release.

The length of the CDR3 is 17 residues. V lost 3 bases to trimming and J lost 2 bases, with 18 bases between them. Germline V gene data show CDR1 as MRHNA and CDR2 as SNTAGT. Use of 60 Vbeta and 13 Jbeta primers characterized the PCR. Clones were read by immunoSEQ multiplex PCR, and TCRdb kept only the in-frame ones, dropping some. The profile covers about 62,000 clones, with roughly 77% appearing a single time and about 4.9% taken by the ten largest. In its sample, this clone was seen a few times. The receptor was derived from a woman aged 30 to 39 in good health and CMV-seronegative. The genes are TRBV6-4 and TRBJ2-3; TRBD2 might be the D (6 bases). Sequencing was carried out using PBMCs. CDR3 loop: CASSEAWIADSTDTQYF. For the CDR3, the DNA is TGTGCCAGCAGTGAGGCCTGGATAGCGGACTCCACAGATACGCAGTATTTT.